Listed here are 18 T cell receptor beta chains from one sample, sequenced in a study of T cells expressing NK-cell markers. Each CDR3 protein gets one entry in TCRdb, which reprocessed the 5' RACE reads and gives no DNA. The sample holds 500,000 to 700,000 distinct CDR3 sequences. The sequencing sample was made of blood T cells: a sorted CD56 or NKG2C T cell subset, CD4+ or CD8+ T cells, or bulk PBMC T cells (not recorded which). Every receptor here comes from a man between 18 and 35 years old in good health.

The chain employs TRBV5-1 and TRBJ2-7; lacking DNA, the TRBD2 call made by TCRdb goes unchecked. CDR3 length: 16 amino acids. Per germline, CDR1 SGHRS and CDR2 YFSETQ. This chain's CDR3 is CASSSPGTTNAREQYF.

The chain has TRBV20-1 and TRBJ1-2; TCRdb lists TRBD1, though no DNA is available to test this call. This CDR3 has 13 residues. CDR1 is DFQATT and CDR2 is SNEGSKA in the germline V gene (reference sequence). The CDR3: CSAHRDRASGYTF.

The chain carries TRBV29-1 and TRBJ2-2; the D call of TRBD2 rests on TCRdb alone, since no DNA is present to check it. Germline-derived CDR1 and CDR2 are SQVTM and ANQGSEA. The CDR3 is 15 amino acids. CDR3 sequence reads: CSHTSGSSLTGELFF.

The rearrangement uses TRBV7-9 and TRBJ2-5; the TRBD1 assignment by TCRdb is unverifiable without DNA. Per germline, CDR1 SEHNR and CDR2 FQNEAQ (reference sequence). This CDR3 has 15 amino acids. The CDR3 sequence is CASSEGAFRGETQYF.

V and J are TRBV11-1 and TRBJ2-1; TCRdb reports TRBD2, a call that lacks DNA to check it against. The CDR3 contains 19 residues. Germline V lookup: CDR1 SGHAT, CDR2 FQDESV (reference sequence). CDR3 sequence: CASSLESRGLAGVWYEQFF.

The V call is TRBV7-2, the J call TRBJ1-5; TCRdb designates TRBD1, a call that cannot be tested without DNA. Per germline, CDR1 SGHTA and CDR2 FQGNSA. The CDR3 sequence is 16 residues long. CDR3 protein: CASSLAAGGGNQPQHF.

V is TRBV6-5 and J is TRBJ1-1; the D gene TCRdb calls, TRBD1, cannot be checked with no DNA. Per germline, CDR1 MNHEY and CDR2 SVGAGI. This CDR3 comprises 14 residues. CDR3 region: CASSLQGEFSEAFF.

The rearrangement links TRBV29-1 to TRBJ2-1; with no DNA, the TCRdb D assignment of TRBD2 cannot be verified. Per germline, CDR1 SQVTM and CDR2 ANQGSEA. The CDR3 loop spans 16 amino acids. CDR3: CSVEEVGGGDYNEQFF.

The chain employs TRBV5-1 and TRBJ2-1; checking the TCRdb D call of TRBD2 is not possible without DNA. Germline values: CDR1 SGHRS, CDR2 YFSETQ. The CDR3 sequence is 17 residues long. CDR3 sequence: CASSPQGAGGRYNEQFF.

The chain has TRBV7-3 and TRBJ2-3; as DNA is missing, the TRBD2 call by TCRdb cannot be tested. Germline V gives CDR1 SGHTA, CDR2 FQGTGA. This CDR3 spans 17 amino acids. The CDR3 here is CASSPAVRGAGTDTQYF.

This rearrangement joins TRBV12-3 or TRBV12-4 to TRBJ1-5; without DNA, the TCRdb call of TRBD1 cannot be checked. The CDR3 extends over 19 amino acids. CDR3: CASSLPGTGGHRGNQPQHF.

The CDR3 protein is CSVEVAGGTYEQFF. V is TRBV29-1 and J is TRBJ2-1; TCRdb outputs TRBD2, but without DNA this stays unchecked. The CDR3 totals 14 residues. Germline CDR1 and CDR2: SQVTM and ANQGSEA.

J is TRBJ2-3 and V is TRBV10-3. The length of the CDR3 is 15 residues. In germline, CDR1 is ENHRY, CDR2 SYGVKD. Here the CDR3 reads CAISESGLNTDTQYF.

V and J are TRBV28 and TRBJ1-2; absent DNA, TCRdb's TRBD1 call cannot be checked. The germline CDR1 and CDR2 sequences are MDHEN and SYDVKM. This CDR3 comprises 14 residues. The CDR3 region is CASSFRGRGIGYTF.

This chain links TRBV12-3 or TRBV12-4 with TRBJ2-1; checking the TCRdb D call of TRBD2 is not possible without DNA. The CDR3 has 13 residues. CDR3 region: CASSWTSLGEQFF.

The chain couples TRBV5-5 to TRBJ2-4. CDR3 length: 14 residues. Germline CDR1 is SGHKS and CDR2 is YYEKEE (reference sequence). CDR3 sequence reads: CASSSQLAKNIQYF.

The chain joins TRBV28 to TRBJ2-3; checking the TCRdb D call of TRBD1 is not possible without DNA. Germline loops: CDR1 MDHEN, CDR2 SYDVKM. The CDR3 spans 16 residues. CDR3 sequence: CASSFRGAGITDTQYF.

This chain connects TRBV10-3 to TRBJ2-1; TCRdb selects TRBD1, and the lack of DNA leaves this call unchecked. The CDR3 sequence is 13 residues long. CDR1 and CDR2 from the germline V gene are ENHRY and SYGVKD. Here the CDR3 reads CATAGGTNNEQFF.